The source of this T cell receptor (beta chain) is a study of human versus mouse CDR3 diversity and MHC coevolution. About this clone itself: Its antigen is unknown.

Produced via immunoSEQ multiplex PCR; TCRdb's table is partial and in-frame only. Of some 82,000 clones listed, 80% to 95% are singletons. The germline V and J ends were trimmed by 0 bases and 2 bases, with 8 bases remaining between them. This CDR3 has 14 residues. Germline V gives CDR1 KGHSH, CDR2 LQKENI. Study-wide results and caveats: iCHAO1 estimated the human TCR beta repertoire at 1.5 million to 2 million clonotypes. The lowest clonal inequality scores came from most of the three human donors. A handful of MHC II alleles selected the human T cells.

The V call is TRBV18, the J call TRBJ2-7; D unresolved. Sequencing used naive CD4+ T cells from blood. The sample's subset: CD45RO-negative CD62L-positive naive CD4 T cells. The clonotype originates from a person aged 25 to 75 in good health. Written as DNA, the CDR3 is TGTGCCAGCTCACCACCCGACGGAGCCTACGAGCAGTACTTC. Translated, it gives CASSPPDGAYEQYF. The whole variable domain, filled in from reference TRBV18 and TRBJ2-7, reads NAGVMQNPRHLVRRRGQEARLRCSPMKGHSHVYWYRQLPEEGLKFMVYLQKENIIDESGMPKERFSAEFPKEGPSILRIQQVVRGDSAAYFCASSPPDGAYEQYFGPGTRLTVT.